Listed below are T cell receptor beta chains from one sample, sequenced in a study of tissue T cells after allogeneic stem cell transplantation. Some clones are missing from TCRdb's copy, which holds only in-frame ones; the method was immunoSEQ multiplex PCR. The sample holds approximately 2,000 clones, around two thirds seen once. Sequenced here: ileal tissue, sampled at autopsy. These receptors all stem from an older male patient with steroid-refractory graft-versus-host disease after an allogeneic stem cell transplant. The T cells may come from the graft donor. Both conserved end residues are part of each CDR3.

j_gene	v_gene	CDR3aa
TRBJ2-5	TRBV5-6	CARSGGAGGGETQYF
TRBJ1-1	TRBV12-3/TRBV12-4	CASMRESTEAFF
TRBJ1-3	TRBV11-1	CASKDGNTIYF
TRBJ2-5	TRBV10-3	CAISIDGETQYF
TRBJ1-5	TRBV3-1/TRBV3-2	CASSLLNQPQHF
TRBJ2-7	TRBV19	CASSFLGQASYEQYF
TRBJ1-1	TRBV19	CASSMGRIMNTEAFF
TRBJ1-3	TRBV15	CATTTGVDGNTIYF
TRBJ2-7	TRBV5-4	CASRPDRGARGEQYF
TRBJ2-1	TRBV4-3	CASSPTATSYNEQFF
TRBJ2-3	TRBV6-5	CASRAGRDTQYF
TRBJ2-4	TRBV9	CASSVAGHARDIQYF
TRBJ2-7	TRBV7-8	CASRSHATYEQYF
TRBJ1-6	TRBV5-1	CASKMTGNLNSPLHF
TRBJ1-1	TRBV15	CATSREMTVNTEAFF
TRBJ2-3	TRBV19	CASSSTTSTDTQYF
TRBJ2-1	TRBV7-2	CASSRQGNEQFF
TRBJ2-3	TRBV7-9	CASILLGGALTDTQYF
TRBJ1-1	TRBV21-1	CASSFDQGAENTEAFF
TRBJ1-5	TRBV2	CASTGSGGNQPQHF
TRBJ1-1	TRBV7-2	CASGLAGGMNTEAFF
TRBJ2-5	TRBV6-5	CATRRGQETQYF
TRBJ2-3	TRBV7-7	CASSLAPRAGGSTDTQYF
TRBJ2-7	TRBV7-2	CASRRGLGQGDYEQYF
TRBJ2-7	TRBV9	CASSVEPGLAQQYF
TRBJ1-4	TRBV2	CASKVRQGGEKLFF
TRBJ1-5	TRBV3-1/TRBV3-2	CASGQGNQPQHF
TRBJ1-2	TRBV7-2	CASSLARDYGYTF
TRBJ1-5	TRBV7-8	CASSFTGPAGPQHF
TRBJ1-4	TRBV19	CASTGQGAEKLFF
TRBJ2-7	TRBV7-2	CASSRDRSYEQYF
TRBJ2-7	TRBV12-5	CASGLGWSHSYEQYF
TRBJ2-6	TRBV29-1	CSVVGSGANVLTF
TRBJ2-3	TRBV9	CASSPMTGRADTQYF
TRBJ2-7	TRBV7-8	CASSPRAGYEQYF
TRBJ1-2	TRBV4-3	CASSQDEGRVDGYTF
TRBJ2-7	TRBV6-9	CASSYSRVAVFYEQYF
TRBJ2-2	TRBV6-2/TRBV6-3	CASSWKKGEADTGELFF
TRBJ2-1	TRBV5-4	CASSSGRQATIQFF
TRBJ2-7	TRBV11-2	CASRNRGVEYF
TRBJ2-3	TRBV2	CASKGPPPDTQYF
TRBJ2-1	TRBV3-1/TRBV3-2	CASSWRGQGINEQFF
TRBJ2-1	TRBV7-8	CASSLSAGGGNEQFF
TRBJ2-3	TRBV5-1	CASSPTEPRLDTQYF
TRBJ2-3	TRBV5-1	CASSLSGLTDTQYF